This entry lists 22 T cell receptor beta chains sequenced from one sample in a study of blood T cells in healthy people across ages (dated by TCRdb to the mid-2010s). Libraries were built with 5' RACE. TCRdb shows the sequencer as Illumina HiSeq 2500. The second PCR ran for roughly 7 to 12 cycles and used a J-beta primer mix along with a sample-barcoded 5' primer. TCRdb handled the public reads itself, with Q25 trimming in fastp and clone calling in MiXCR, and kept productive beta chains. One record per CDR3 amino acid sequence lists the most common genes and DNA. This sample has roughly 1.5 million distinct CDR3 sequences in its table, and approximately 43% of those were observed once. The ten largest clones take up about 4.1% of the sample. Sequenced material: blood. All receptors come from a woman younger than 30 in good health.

CDR3 bases: TGCAGTGCTAAGTGGGACACGAACACTGAAGCTTTCTTT. Translating gives CSAKWDTNTEAFF. This chain joins TRBV20-1 and TRBJ1-1, with D possibly being TRBD1 (6 bases). V was trimmed by 4 bases and J by 1 base, leaving 10 bases between them. The germline V gene encodes CDR1 DFQATT and CDR2 SNEGSKA (reference sequence). CDR3 length: 13 residues.

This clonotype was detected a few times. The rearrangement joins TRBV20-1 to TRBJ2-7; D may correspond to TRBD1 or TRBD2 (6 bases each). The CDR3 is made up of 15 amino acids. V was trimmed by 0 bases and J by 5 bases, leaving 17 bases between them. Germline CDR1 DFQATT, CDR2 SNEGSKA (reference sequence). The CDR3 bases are TGCAGTGCTAGAGATCTTATAAGGGGGGTTAACGAGCAGTACTTC. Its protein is CSARDLIRGVNEQYF.

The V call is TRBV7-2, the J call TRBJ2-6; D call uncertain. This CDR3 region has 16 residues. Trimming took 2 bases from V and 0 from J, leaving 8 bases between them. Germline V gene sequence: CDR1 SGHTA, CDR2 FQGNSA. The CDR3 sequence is CASSLFASSGANVLTF. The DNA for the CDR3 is TGTGCCAGCAGCTTATTTGCGAGCTCTGGGGCCAACGTCCTGACTTTC.

The CDR3 loop is CASSESSGIHYGYTF. Here the CDR3 DNA reads TGCGCCAGCAGTGAGTCCTCAGGGATTCACTATGGCTACACCTTC. The chain employs TRBV10-2 and TRBJ1-2, with a weak D call TRBD1 (5 bases). The germline V gene encodes CDR1 WSHSY and CDR2 SAAADI. The CDR3 totals 15 residues. V lost 0 bases and J lost 3, with 11 bases in between.

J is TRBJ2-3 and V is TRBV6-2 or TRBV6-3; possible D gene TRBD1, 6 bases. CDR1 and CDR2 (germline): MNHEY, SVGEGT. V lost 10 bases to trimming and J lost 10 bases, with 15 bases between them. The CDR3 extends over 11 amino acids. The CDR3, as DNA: TGTGCCACTTCGACAGGCCATGCGCAGTATTTT. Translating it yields CATSTGHAQYF.

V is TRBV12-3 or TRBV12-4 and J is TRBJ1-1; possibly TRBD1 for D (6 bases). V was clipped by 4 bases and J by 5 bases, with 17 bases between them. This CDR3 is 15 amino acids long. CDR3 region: CASSSSQGWGTEAFF. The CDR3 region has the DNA TGTGCCAGCAGTTCCTCACAGGGATGGGGTACTGAAGCTTTCTTT.

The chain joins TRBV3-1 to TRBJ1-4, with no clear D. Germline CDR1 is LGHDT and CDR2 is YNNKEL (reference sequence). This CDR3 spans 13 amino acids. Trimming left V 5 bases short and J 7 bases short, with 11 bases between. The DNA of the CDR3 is TGTGCCAGCAGCTACGGAACAAGTGAAAAACTGTTTTTT. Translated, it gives CASSYGTSEKLFF.

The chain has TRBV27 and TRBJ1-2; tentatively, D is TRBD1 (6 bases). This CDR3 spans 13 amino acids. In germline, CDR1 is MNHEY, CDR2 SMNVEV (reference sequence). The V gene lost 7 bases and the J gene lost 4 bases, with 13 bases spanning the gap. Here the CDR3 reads CASTYTGSYGYTF. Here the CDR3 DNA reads TGTGCCAGCACCTATACAGGGTCCTATGGCTACACCTTC.

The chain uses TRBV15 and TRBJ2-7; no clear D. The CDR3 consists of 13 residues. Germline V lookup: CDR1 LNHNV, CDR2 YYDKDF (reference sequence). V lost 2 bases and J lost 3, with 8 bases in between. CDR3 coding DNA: TGTGCCACCAGCAGAATAGAAGGCTACGAGCAGTACTTC. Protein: CATSRIEGYEQYF.

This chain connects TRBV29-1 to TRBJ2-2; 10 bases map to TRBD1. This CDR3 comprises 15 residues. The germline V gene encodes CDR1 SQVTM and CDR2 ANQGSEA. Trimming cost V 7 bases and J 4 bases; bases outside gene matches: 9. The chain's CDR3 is CSASGTGASTGELFF. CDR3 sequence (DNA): TGCAGCGCCTCCGGGACAGGGGCCTCCACCGGGGAGCTGTTTTTT.

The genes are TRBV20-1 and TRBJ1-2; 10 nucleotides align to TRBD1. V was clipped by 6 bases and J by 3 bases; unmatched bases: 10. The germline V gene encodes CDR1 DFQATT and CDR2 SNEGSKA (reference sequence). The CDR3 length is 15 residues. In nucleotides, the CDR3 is TGCAGTGCATGGATAGAGGGACAGGGGTACTATGGCTACACCTTC. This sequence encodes CSAWIEGQGYYGYTF.

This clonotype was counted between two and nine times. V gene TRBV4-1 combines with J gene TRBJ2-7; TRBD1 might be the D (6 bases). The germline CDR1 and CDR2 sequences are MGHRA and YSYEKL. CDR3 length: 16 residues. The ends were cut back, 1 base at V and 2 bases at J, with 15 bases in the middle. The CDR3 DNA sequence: TGCGCCAGCAGCCAAGCACAGGGAAAGATCGCCTACGAGCAGTACTTC. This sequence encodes CASSQAQGKIAYEQYF.

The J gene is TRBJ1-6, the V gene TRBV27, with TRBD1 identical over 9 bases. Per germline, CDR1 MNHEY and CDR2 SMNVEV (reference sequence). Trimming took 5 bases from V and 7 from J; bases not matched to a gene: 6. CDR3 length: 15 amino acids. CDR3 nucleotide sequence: TGTGCCAGCAGTCAACAGGGGGCGGGAAATTCACCCCTCCACTTT. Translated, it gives CASSQQGAGNSPLHF.

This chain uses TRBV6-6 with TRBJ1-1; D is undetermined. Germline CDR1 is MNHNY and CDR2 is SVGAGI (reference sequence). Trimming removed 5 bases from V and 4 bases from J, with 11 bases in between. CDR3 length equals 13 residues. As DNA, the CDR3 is TGTGCCAGCAGTGACTTCATGGGCACTGAAGCTTTCTTT. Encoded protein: CASSDFMGTEAFF.

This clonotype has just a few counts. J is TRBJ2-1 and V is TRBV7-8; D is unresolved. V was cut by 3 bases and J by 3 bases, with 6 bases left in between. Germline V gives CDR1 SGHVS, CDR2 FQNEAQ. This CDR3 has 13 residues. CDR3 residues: CASSFEVYNEQFF. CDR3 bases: TGTGCCAGCAGCTTTGAAGTCTACAATGAGCAGTTCTTC.

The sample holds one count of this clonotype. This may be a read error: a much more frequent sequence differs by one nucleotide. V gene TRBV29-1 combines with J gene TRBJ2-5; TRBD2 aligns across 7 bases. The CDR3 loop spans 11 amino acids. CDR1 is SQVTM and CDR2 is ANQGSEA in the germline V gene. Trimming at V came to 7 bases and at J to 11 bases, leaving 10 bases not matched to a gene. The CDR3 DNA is TGCAGCGCAGTTCTAGCGGTTGAGCAGTACTTC. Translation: CSAVLAVEQYF.

CDR3 protein: CATSFGGSSYEQYF. The CDR3 DNA is TGTGCCACCAGTTTTGGTGGGAGCTCCTACGAGCAGTACTTC. The rearrangement links TRBV15 to TRBJ2-7; maybe TRBD2 (5 bases). CDR3 length equals 14 residues. The germline V and J ends were trimmed by 6 bases and 0 bases, with 12 bases remaining between them. CDR1 LNHNV and CDR2 YYDKDF come from the germline V gene (reference sequence). Using reference TRBV15 and TRBJ2-7 for the parts outside the CDR3, the full variable domain is DAMVIQNPRYQVTQFGKPVTLSCSQTLNHNVMYWYQQKSSQAPKLLFHYYDKDFNNEADTPDNFQSRRPNTSFCFLDIRSPGLGDTAMYLCATSFGGSSYEQYFGPGTRLTVT.

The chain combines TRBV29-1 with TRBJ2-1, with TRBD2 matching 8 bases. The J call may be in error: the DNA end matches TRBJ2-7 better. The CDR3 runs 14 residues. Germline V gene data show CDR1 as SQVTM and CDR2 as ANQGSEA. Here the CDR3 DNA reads TGCAGCGTCGCCGGGACTAGGCTATACAATGAGCAGTACTTC. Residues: CSVAGTRLYNEQYF.

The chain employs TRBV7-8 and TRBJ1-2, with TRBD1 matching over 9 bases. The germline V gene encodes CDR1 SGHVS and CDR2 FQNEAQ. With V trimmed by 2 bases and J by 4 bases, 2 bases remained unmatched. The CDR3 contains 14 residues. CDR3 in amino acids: CASSLRTGAYGYTF. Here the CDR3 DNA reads TGTGCCAGCAGCTTAAGGACAGGGGCCTATGGCTACACCTTC.

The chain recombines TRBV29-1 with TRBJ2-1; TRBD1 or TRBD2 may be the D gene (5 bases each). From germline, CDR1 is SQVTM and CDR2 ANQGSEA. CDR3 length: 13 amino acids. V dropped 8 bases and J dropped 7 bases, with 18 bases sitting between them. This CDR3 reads CSHTGGLVNEQFF. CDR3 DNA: TGCAGCCACACAGGAGGCCTGGTAAATGAGCAGTTCTTC.

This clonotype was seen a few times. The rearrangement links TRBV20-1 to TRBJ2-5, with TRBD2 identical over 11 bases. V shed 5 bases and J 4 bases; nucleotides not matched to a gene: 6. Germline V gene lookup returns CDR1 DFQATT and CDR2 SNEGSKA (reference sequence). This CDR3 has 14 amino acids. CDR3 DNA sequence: TGCAGTGCTTCTTTAGCGGGGGGGCCAGAGACCCAGTACTTC. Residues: CSASLAGGPETQYF.

CDR3 DNA sequence: TGCGCCAGCAGCCAGTCACGGGCCTCTGGGGCCAACGTCCTGACTTTC. This translates into CASSQSRASGANVLTF. V and J are TRBV4-3 and TRBJ2-6; D unclear. The CDR3 spans 16 residues. CDR1 and CDR2 (germline): LGHNA, YSLEER. Trimming took off 3 bases at V and 0 bases at J, with 9 bases between the two ends.